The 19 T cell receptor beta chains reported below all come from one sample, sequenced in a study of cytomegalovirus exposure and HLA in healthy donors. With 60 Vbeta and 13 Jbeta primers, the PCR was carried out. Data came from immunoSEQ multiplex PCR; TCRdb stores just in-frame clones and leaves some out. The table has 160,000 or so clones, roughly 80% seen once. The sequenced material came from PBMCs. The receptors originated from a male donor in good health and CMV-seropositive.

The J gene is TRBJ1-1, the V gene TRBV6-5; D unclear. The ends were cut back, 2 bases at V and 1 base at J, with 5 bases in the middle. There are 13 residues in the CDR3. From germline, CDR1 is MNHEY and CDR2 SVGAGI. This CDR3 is CASSYRQNTEAFF. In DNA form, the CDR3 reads TGTGCCAGCAGTTACCGACAGAACACTGAAGCTTTCTTT.

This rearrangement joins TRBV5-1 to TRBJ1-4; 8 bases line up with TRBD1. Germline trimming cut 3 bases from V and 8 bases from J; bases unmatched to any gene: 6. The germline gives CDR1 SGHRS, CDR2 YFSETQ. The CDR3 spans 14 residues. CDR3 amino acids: CASSYGQGGEKLFF. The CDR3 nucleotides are TGCGCCAGCAGCTACGGACAGGGAGGGGAAAAACTGTTTTTT. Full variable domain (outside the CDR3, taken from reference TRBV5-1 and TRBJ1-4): KAGVTQTPRYLIKTRGQQVTLSCSPISGHRSVSWYQQTPGQGLQFLFEYFSETQRNKGNFPGRFSGRQFSNSRSEMNVSTLELGDSALYLCASSYGQGGEKLFFGSGTQLSVL.

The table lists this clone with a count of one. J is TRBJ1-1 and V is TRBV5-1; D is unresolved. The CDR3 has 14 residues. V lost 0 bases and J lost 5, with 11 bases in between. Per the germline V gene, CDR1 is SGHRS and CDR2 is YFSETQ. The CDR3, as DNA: TGCGCCAGCAGCTTGGGCCTTATGGAGACTGAAGCTTTCTTT. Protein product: CASSLGLMETEAFF.

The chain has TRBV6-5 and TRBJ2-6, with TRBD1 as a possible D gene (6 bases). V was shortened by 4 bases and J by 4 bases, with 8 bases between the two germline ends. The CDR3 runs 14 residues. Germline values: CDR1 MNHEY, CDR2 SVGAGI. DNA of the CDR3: TGTGCCAGCAGTTTTACAGGGGGGGCCAACGTCCTGACTTTC. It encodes CASSFTGGANVLTF.

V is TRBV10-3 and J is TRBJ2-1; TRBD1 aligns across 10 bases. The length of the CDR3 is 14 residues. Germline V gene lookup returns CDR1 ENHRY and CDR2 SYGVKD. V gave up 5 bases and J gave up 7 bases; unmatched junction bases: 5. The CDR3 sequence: CAISTPGQGNEQFF. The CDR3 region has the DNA TGTGCCATCAGTACACCGGGACAGGGGAATGAGCAGTTCTTC.

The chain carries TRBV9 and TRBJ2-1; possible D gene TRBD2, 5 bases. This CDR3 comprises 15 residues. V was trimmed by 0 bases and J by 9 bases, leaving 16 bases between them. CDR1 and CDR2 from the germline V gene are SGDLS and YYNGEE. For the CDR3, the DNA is TGTGCCAGCAGCGTAGCTCTAGCAGAAGGTAGTGAGCAGTTCTTC. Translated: CASSVALAEGSEQFF.

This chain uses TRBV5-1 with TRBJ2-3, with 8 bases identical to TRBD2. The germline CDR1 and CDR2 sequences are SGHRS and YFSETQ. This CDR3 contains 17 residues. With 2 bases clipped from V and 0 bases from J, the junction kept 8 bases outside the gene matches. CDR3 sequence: CASSLGLAGYSTDTQYF. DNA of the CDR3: TGCGCCAGCAGCTTAGGATTAGCGGGGTATAGCACAGATACGCAGTATTTT. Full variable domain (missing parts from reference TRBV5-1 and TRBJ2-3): KAGVTQTPRYLIKTRGQQVTLSCSPISGHRSVSWYQQTPGQGLQFLFEYFSETQRNKGNFPGRFSGRQFSNSRSEMNVSTLELGDSALYLCASSLGLAGYSTDTQYFGPGTRLTVL.

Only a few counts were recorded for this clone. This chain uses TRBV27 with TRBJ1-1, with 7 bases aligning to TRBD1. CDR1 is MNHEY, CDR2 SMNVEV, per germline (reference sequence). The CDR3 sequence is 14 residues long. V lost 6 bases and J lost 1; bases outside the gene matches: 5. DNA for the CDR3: TGTGCCAGCAGACAAGGGGGCCAGAACACTGAAGCTTTCTTT. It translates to CASRQGGQNTEAFF.

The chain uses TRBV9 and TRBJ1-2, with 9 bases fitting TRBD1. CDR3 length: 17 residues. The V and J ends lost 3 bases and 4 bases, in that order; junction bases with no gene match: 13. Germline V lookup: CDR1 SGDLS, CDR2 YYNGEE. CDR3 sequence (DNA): TGTGCCAGCAGCGCATCCGGGACAGGGATATCTAGCTATGGCTACACCTTC. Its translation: CASSASGTGISSYGYTF.

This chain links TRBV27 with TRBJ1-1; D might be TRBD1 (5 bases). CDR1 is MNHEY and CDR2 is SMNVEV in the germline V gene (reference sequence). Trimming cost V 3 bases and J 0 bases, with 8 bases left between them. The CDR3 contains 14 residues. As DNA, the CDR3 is TGTGCCAGCAGTTTTGCAGGGTTGAACACTGAAGCTTTCTTT. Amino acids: CASSFAGLNTEAFF.

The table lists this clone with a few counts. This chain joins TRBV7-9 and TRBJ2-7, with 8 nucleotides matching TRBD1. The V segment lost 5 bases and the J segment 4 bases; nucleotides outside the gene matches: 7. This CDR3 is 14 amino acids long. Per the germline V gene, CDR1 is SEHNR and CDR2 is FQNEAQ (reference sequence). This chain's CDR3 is CASSTGTGRYEQYF. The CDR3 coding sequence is TGTGCCAGCAGCACCGGGACAGGACGATACGAGCAGTACTTC.

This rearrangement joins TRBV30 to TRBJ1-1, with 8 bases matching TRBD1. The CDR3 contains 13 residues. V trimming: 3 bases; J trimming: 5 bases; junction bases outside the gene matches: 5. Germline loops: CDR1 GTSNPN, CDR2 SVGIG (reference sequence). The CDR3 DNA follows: TGTGCCTGGAGCCGACAGGGGAAGACTGAAGCTTTCTTT. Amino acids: CAWSRQGKTEAFF. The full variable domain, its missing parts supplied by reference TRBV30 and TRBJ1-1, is SQTIHQWPATLVQPVGSPLSLECTVEGTSNPNLYWYRQAAGRGLQLLFYSVGIGQISSEVPQNLSASRPQDRQFILSSKKLLLSDSGFYLCAWSRQGKTEAFFGQGTRLTVV.

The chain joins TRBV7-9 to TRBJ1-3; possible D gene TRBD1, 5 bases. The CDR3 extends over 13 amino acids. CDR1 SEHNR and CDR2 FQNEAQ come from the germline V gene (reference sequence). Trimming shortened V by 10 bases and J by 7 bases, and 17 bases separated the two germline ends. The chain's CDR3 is CAISRGSANTIYF. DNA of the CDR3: TGTGCCATCTCCCGGGGGTCTGCGAACACCATATATTTT.

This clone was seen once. The CDR3 is CASYRYTNTEAFF. In DNA form, the CDR3 reads TGTGCCAGCTACAGGTATACGAACACTGAAGCTTTCTTT. The chain joins TRBV6-6 to TRBJ1-1; perhaps TRBD1 as D (5 bases). Deletions cut 8 bases from V and 1 base from J, with 11 bases between. This CDR3 comprises 13 residues. CDR1 and CDR2 from the germline V gene are MNHNY and SVGAGI (reference sequence).

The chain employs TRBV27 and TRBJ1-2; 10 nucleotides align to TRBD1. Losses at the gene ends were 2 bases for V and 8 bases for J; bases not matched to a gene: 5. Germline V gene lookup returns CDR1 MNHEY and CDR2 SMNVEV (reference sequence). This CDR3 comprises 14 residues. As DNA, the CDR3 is TGTGCCAGCAGTTTAGGGACAGGGGTGAACGGCTACACCTTC. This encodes CASSLGTGVNGYTF.

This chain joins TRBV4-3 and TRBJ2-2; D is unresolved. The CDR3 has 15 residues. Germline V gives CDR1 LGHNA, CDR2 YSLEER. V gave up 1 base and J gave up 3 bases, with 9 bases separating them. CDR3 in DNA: TGCGCCAGCAGCCAAGCCGGGTTGCACACCGGGGAGCTGTTTTTT. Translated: CASSQAGLHTGELFF.

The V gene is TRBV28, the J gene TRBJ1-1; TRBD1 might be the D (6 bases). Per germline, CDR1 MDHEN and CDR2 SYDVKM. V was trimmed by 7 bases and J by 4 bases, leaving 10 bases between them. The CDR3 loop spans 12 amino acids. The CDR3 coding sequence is TGTGCCAGCACGAACAGGGTCACTGAAGCTTTCTTT. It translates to CASTNRVTEAFF. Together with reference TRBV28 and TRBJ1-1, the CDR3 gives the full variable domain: DVKVTQSSRYLVKRTGEKVFLECVQDMDHENMFWYRQDPGLGLRLIYFSYDVKMKEKGDIPEGYSVSREKKERFSLILESASTNQTSMYLCASTNRVTEAFFGQGTRLTVV.

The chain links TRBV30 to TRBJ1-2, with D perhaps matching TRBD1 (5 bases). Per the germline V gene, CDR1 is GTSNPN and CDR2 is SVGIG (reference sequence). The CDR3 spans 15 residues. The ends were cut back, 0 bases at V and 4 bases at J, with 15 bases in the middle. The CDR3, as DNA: TGTGCCTGGAGTGTACTGGGACTCCAACTCTATGGCTACACCTTC. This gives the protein CAWSVLGLQLYGYTF.

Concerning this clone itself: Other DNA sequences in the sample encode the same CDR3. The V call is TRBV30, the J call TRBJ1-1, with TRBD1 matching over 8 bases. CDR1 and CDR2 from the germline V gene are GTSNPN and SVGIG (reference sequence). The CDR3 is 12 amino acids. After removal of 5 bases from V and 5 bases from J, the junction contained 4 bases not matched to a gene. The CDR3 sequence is CAWGQGGTEAFF. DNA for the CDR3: TGTGCCTGGGGACAGGGAGGGACTGAAGCTTTCTTT.